This is a list of T cell receptor beta chains from one sample in a study of tumor-infiltrating lymphocytes in primary liver carcinoma. TCRdb analysed the multiplex PCR reads with MiXCR anew, one entry per CDR3 protein. Here the sample spans tens of thousands of distinct CDR3 sequences, roughly three quarters being singletons. The sequencing input was liver tumor tissue from sampling region 4. These receptors were collected from a man aged 35-49 years with primary liver carcinoma and hepatitis B virus infection. The CDR3 runs from the conserved cysteine through the conserved F or W. A D gene is named only where the DNA matches it firmly. Clone size appears in some rows only: once, few, many, or a class for an expanded clone.

v_call	d_call	clone_size	cdr3_aa
TRBV11-3	NA	medium-sized	CASSSSDRDTQYF
TRBV30	TRBD1	many	CAWTGGLNTEAFF
TRBV29-1	NA	NA	CSVGDSKIYGYTF
TRBV10-2	TRBD2	NA	CASNPTSGSYEQYF
TRBV10-3	TRBD1	many	CAIRARQGFGEKLFF
TRBV2	NA	few	CASSGDNTEAFF
TRBV6-5	NA	many	CASRPTGGANTGELFF
TRBV11-2	NA	NA	CASSLSRGSGTQHF
TRBV12-3/TRBV12-4	NA	once	CASSLTGQETNYF
TRBV6-5	TRBD2	NA	CASSYSSSGTSYNELFF
TRBV11-3	TRBD2	NA	CASSLPGMGLAGVEVNVPTF
TRBV5-6	NA	NA	CASRDSSINSPLHF
TRBV4-1	NA	NA	CASSQGLVESSYNEQFF
TRBV5-1	TRBD1	NA	CADSLSPQGFETQYF
TRBV29-1	NA	NA	CSESDNGQFF
TRBV7-8	NA	once	CDSSPRPAPYEQYF
TRBV11-3	NA	medium-sized	CASSLGLSNEQFF
TRBV29-1	NA	once	CSVFGLADRSSTVTQYF
TRBV11-2	TRBD1	NA	CASSGDRVLTEAFF
TRBV2	TRBD2	NA	CASSVDSGNYDEQFF
TRBV28	NA	many	CASSHHSMNTEAFF
TRBV6-1	NA	NA	CAGNERQIDTQYF
TRBV29-1	TRBD1	many	CSVGRGQRDTQYF
TRBV11-2	TRBD1	NA	CASSLQGTGLRGQHF
TRBV29-1	NA	NA	CSVPGTPSSTETQYF